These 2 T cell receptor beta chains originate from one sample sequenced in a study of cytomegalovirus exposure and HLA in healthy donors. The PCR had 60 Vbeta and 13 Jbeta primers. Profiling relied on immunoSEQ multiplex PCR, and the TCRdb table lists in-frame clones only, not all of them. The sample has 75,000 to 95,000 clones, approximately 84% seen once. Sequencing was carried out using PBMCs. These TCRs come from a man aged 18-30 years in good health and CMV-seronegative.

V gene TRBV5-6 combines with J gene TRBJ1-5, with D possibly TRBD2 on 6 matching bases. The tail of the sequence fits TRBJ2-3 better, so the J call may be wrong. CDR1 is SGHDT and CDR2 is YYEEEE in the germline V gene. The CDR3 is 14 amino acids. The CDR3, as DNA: TGTGCCAGCAGCTTGGGGGGGGTTTATCAGCCCCAGTATTTT. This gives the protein CASSLGGVYQPQYF.

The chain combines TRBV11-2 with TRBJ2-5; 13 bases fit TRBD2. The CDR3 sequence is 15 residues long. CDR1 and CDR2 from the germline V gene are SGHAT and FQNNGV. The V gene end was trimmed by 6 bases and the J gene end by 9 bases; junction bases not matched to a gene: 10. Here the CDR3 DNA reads TGTGCCAGCAGTCCCGGGACTAGCGGGGCCCCGGCCCAGTACTTC. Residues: CASSPGTSGAPAQYF. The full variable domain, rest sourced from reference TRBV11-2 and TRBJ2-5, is EAGVAQSPRYKIIEKRQSVAFWCNPISGHATLYWYQQILGQGPKLLIQFQNNGVVDDSQLPKDRFSAERLKGVDSTLKIQPAKLEDSAVYLCASSPGTSGAPAQYFGPGTRLLVL.